The source of this T cell receptor (beta chain) is a study of blood T cell repertoires in COVID-19 (dated by TCRdb to 2020 to 2022). Context from the whole study: Samples from collaborators originated in the United States, Italy and Spain and spanned both the acute and convalescent phases of COVID-19. The material from the prospective study consisted of cDNA or gDNA derived from T cells, B-cell-depleted T cells, or PBMCs. The dataset comprised deeply sampled blood TCRbeta repertoires from subjects exposed to, actively infected with, or recovered from COVID-19. The repertoires were released in a freely available public database meant as a resource for research on the immune response to SARS-CoV-2. The samples were drawn from the first 160 participants of the ongoing ImmuneRACE study and from 950 to 1,500 subjects provided by 6 global collaborators. The sample metadata nearly always contained a de-identified subject ID, COVID-19 status, age in years and sex. Where HLA class I and class II types were available, the types were taken from metadata supplied by the sample provider, not from assay-based typing.

For this chain, trimming is 3 bases at the V end and 9 bases at the J end, and the number of junction bases without a gene match is 2. The CDR3 starts with the cysteine, ends with the phenylalanine, and has 13 residues. Only the CDR3 portion is preserved as DNA: 39 bases, with reading frame beginning at the first base. Per the germline V gene, SGDLS is the CDR1 and YYNGEE is the CDR2. TCRbeta CDR3 regions were amplified from genomic DNA by means of the immunoSEQ Assay, a bias-controlled multiplex PCR. Per the authors' processing: Nucleated cell counts per sample were estimated from amplification of reference gene primers within the assay. To quantify the absolute abundance of each unique TCRbeta CDR3 rearrangement, sequence reads were collapsed and filtered. For each sample, productive Simpson clonality was calculated by taking the square root of Simpson's diversity index across productive rearrangements. TCRdb limited this immuneACCESS table to in-frame rearrangements with V and J called. A share of clones is missing; checked studies link under half to unresolved V genes, and the rest is unexplained. Clone size and V and J calls were adopted from that table, with D and trimming inferred from the DNA. The sample profile shows about 160,000 clones; 79% of them were found once. The leading ten clones occupy 8.1% of the sample.

On this clone itself: Its antigen is unknown. Qualities for individual bases were not recorded, and no much larger clone is one base off.

One collaborating source in Seattle enrolled patients while the patients were actively infected and followed the patients over time throughout the course of disease. Each collaborating institution followed its own protocols to collect whole blood in K2EDTA tubes. Collaborator samples were shipped for TCRbeta analysis as frozen whole blood, isolated PBMCs, or DNA extracted from either sample type. General conclusions and limits of the study: How much clinical and demographic metadata was included differed by source and by participant, and the metadata was provided uncurated.

This TCR was recovered from a woman aged 55-70 years with COVID-19, enrolled during active disease. Sequencing was carried out using peripheral blood. The chain is encoded by TRBV9 joined to TRBJ1-6; 8 central bases correspond to TRBD1. The CDR3 protein sequence reads: CASSADRASPLHF. The DNA sequence reads TGTGCCAGCAGCGCGGACAGGGCTTCACCCCTCCACTTT.